The 28 T cell receptor beta chains presented below share a single source sample, sequenced in a study of response to subunit inactivated influenza vaccine listed by TCRdb under 2018. Library generation was performed with RT-PCR. The sample was run on an Illumina HiSeq 2500. TCRdb trimmed public reads at Q25 via fastp, called clones via MiXCR and kept in-frame beta chains. Rows matching on CDR3 protein sequence are summarized as one entry with the most common DNA and genes. A total of about 700,000 distinct CDR3 sequences appear in this sample, over 11% of them only once. Jointly, the top ten make up 5.5% to 7% of the sample. Sequencing used PBMCs from blood, obtained 14 days before vaccination. The source is a man between 50 and 59 years old who received an inactivated influenza vaccine. Donor details come from another sample of the same person, matched by shared clones.

This clonotype came up many times. The V gene is TRBV27, the J gene TRBJ2-2, with D perhaps being TRBD1 or TRBD2 (5 bases each). The CDR3 covers 18 residues. CDR1 MNHEY and CDR2 SMNVEV come from the germline V gene (reference sequence). The V and J ends lost 2 bases and 1 base respectively, with 17 bases between them. CDR3 protein: CASSLTTAGTLNTGELFF. The CDR3 DNA reads TGTGCCAGCAGTTTAACTACTGCCGGGACCTTGAACACCGGGGAGCTGTTTTTT.

This rearrangement joins TRBV30 to TRBJ2-7; D unclear. The CDR3 is 13 residues long. Trimming left V 2 bases short and J 4 bases short, with 12 bases between. Germline V gene data show CDR1 as GTSNPN and CDR2 as SVGIG (reference sequence). The CDR3 DNA follows: TGTGCCTGGAGTCCTTTAAGGAATTACGAGCAGTACTTC. Its protein is CAWSPLRNYEQYF.

The chain employs TRBV6-2 or TRBV6-3 and TRBJ2-1; weak D call: TRBD2 (5 bases). The CDR3 extends over 12 amino acids. V was shortened by 5 bases and J by 6 bases, with 8 bases between the two germline ends. Germline CDR1 and CDR2: MNHEY and SVGEGT. Here the CDR3 DNA reads TGTGCCAGCAGTAACGGGATCAATGAGCAGTTCTTC. Amino acids: CASSNGINEQFF.

The chain recombines TRBV10-3 with TRBJ2-5; 11 bases agree with TRBD1. The V segment lost 11 bases and the J segment 5 bases; nucleotides outside the gene matches: 7. CDR3 length: 13 residues. CDR1 and CDR2 (germline): ENHRY, SYGVKD. The CDR3 region has the DNA TGTGCCGCGGGACAGGGGGTGGAGGAGACCCAGTACTTC. This codes for CAAGQGVEETQYF.

This clonotype has a count of ten or more. V is TRBV10-3 and J is TRBJ2-7; no clear D. The CDR3 covers 14 residues. V lost 0 bases and J 0 bases, leaving 6 bases between the germline ends. Germline CDR1 reads ENHRY; CDR2 reads SYGVKD. In nucleotides, the CDR3 is TGTGCCATCAGTGAGTCACTGGACTCCTACGAGCAGTACTTC. This gives the protein CAISESLDSYEQYF.

In this sample, this clonotype turned up a few times. This rearrangement joins TRBV28 to TRBJ2-7; D is unresolved. CDR1 MDHEN and CDR2 SYDVKM come from the germline V gene. This CDR3 is 12 amino acids long. V lost 7 bases to trimming and J lost 5 bases, with 12 bases between them. CDR3 residues: CASTMGDHEQYF. In nucleotides, the CDR3 is TGTGCCAGCACGATGGGTGACCACGAGCAGTACTTC.

The chain carries TRBV7-8 and TRBJ2-1; the match to TRBD2 covers 9 bases. V was clipped by 1 base and J by 6 bases; unmatched bases: 7. The CDR3 runs 16 residues. Germline V gives CDR1 SGHVS, CDR2 FQNEAQ. CDR3 amino acids: CASSLGISGSFNEQFF. The CDR3 nucleotides are TGTGCCAGCAGCTTAGGTATTAGCGGGAGTTTCAATGAGCAGTTCTTC.

This clonotype showed up many times. At one end the junction does not follow the germline gene, possibly because of a read error. The chain employs TRBV12-3 or TRBV12-4 and TRBJ1-5, with a weak D call TRBD1 (5 bases). This CDR3 is 16 amino acids long. This CDR3 reads CASSYRGGGSSQPQHF. The CDR3 nucleotides read TGTGCCAGCAGTTACCGGGGCGGGGGTAGCAGTCAGCCCCAGCATTTT.

The sample holds a few counts of this clonotype. J is TRBJ2-3 and V is TRBV5-6, with TRBD2 identical over 8 bases. CDR3 length: 16 residues. Germline loops: CDR1 SGHDT, CDR2 YYEEEE. Losses at the gene ends were 4 bases for V and 5 bases for J; bases not matched to a gene: 12. CDR3 sequence reads: CASSPGGAFLRDTQYF. The CDR3 DNA is TGTGCCAGCAGCCCCGGGGGGGCCTTTTTGAGAGATACGCAGTATTTT.

This clonotype was detected ten times or more. V usage is TRBV12-3 or TRBV12-4 and J usage is TRBJ1-2, with a weak D call TRBD1 (5 bases). The CDR3 covers 13 residues. V lost 6 bases and J lost 5, with 13 bases in between. The CDR3, as DNA: TGTGCCAGCAGAGGGGTGGGGGAGTATGGCTACACCTTC. This codes for CASRGVGEYGYTF.

The chain couples TRBV20-1 to TRBJ2-7; weak D call: TRBD1 (6 bases). V lost 0 bases, J lost 0 bases, and 12 bases lay in between. The CDR3 has 15 residues. Germline V lookup: CDR1 DFQATT, CDR2 SNEGSKA (reference sequence). CDR3 amino acids: CSARDPRQASYEQYF. In DNA, the CDR3 is TGCAGTGCTAGAGATCCGCGACAGGCCTCCTACGAGCAGTACTTC.

Only a few counts were recorded for this clonotype. The chain links TRBV29-1 to TRBJ1-1; no clear D gene. Germline V gene sequence: CDR1 SQVTM, CDR2 ANQGSEA. V lost 4 bases, J lost 1 base, and 10 bases lay in between. The CDR3 extends over 13 amino acids. The CDR3 nucleotides are TGCAGCGTTGTAGAGGCCGGGAACACTGAAGCTTTCTTT. Its protein product is CSVVEAGNTEAFF. Based on the CDR3 plus reference TRBV29-1 and TRBJ1-1, the full variable domain is SAVISQKPSRDICQRGTSLTIQCQVDSQVTMMFWYRQQPGQSLTLIATANQGSEATYESGFVIDKFPISRPNLTFSTLTVSNMSPEDSSIYLCSVVEAGNTEAFFGQGTRLTVV.

This clonotype was counted ten times or more. The rearrangement links TRBV7-2 to TRBJ2-4; TRBD1 is a possible D gene (6 bases). CDR3 length: 17 residues. The V gene lost 4 bases and the J gene lost 0 bases, with 16 bases spanning the gap. Germline V lookup: CDR1 SGHTA, CDR2 FQGNSA. CDR3 nucleotides: TGTGCCAGCAGCTCCTTTAGGACAGTACTAGCCAAAAACATTCAGTACTTC. As protein: CASSSFRTVLAKNIQYF.

There are a few counts of this clonotype. V usage is TRBV29-1 and J usage is TRBJ2-5, with D possibly matching TRBD1 (6 bases). Germline values: CDR1 SQVTM, CDR2 ANQGSEA. Trimming took off 5 bases at V and 2 bases at J, with 12 bases between the two ends. CDR3 length: 13 residues. CDR3 DNA sequence: TGCAGCGTTATGGGGACACAACAAGAGACCCAGTACTTC. It encodes CSVMGTQQETQYF.

This clonotype was picked up many times. A clone one base away is much larger, so this may be a read error. The chain employs TRBV12-3 or TRBV12-4 and TRBJ2-1, with 16 bases aligning to TRBD2. The CDR3 consists of 19 residues. In nucleotides, the CDR3 is TGTGCCATCAGTTCAGGGACTAGCGGGAGGGCCAGGTCCTACAATGAGCAGTTCTTC. Translated, it gives CAISSGTSGRARSYNEQFF.

Comment on this clonotype: This may be a read error, as it is one base from a much larger clone. The chain uses TRBV20-1 and TRBJ2-2; D perhaps matches TRBD1 (5 bases). Per the germline V gene, CDR1 is DFQATT and CDR2 is SNEGSKA (reference sequence). Trimming cost V 5 bases and J 7 bases, with 17 bases left between them. The CDR3 is 14 amino acids. Written as DNA, the CDR3 is TGCAGTGCTTTTCGACAGCACTTCAACGGGGAGCTGTTTTTT. This codes for CSAFRQHFNGELFF.

The chain is built from TRBV20-1 and TRBJ2-7; TRBD1 might be the D (5 bases). CDR1 DFQATT and CDR2 SNEGSKA come from the germline V gene (reference sequence). V lost 5 bases and J lost 4, with 18 bases in between. The CDR3 spans 14 residues. The CDR3: CSASKGPFQYEQYF. CDR3 coding DNA: TGCAGTGCTTCAAAGGGGCCATTTCAGTACGAGCAGTACTTC.

This clonotype came up many times. The chain uses TRBV29-1 and TRBJ2-5, with D maybe TRBD1 (7 bases). Per the germline V gene, CDR1 is SQVTM and CDR2 is ANQGSEA. The CDR3 extends over 15 amino acids. V was cut by 6 bases and J by 5 bases, with 22 bases left in between. The DNA of the CDR3 is TGCAGCGTATTAGGAGGGGGCGGGAACTTGGAGACCCAGTACTTC. Protein sequence: CSVLGGGGNLETQYF.

The chain employs TRBV5-6 and TRBJ2-3; TRBD1 might be the D (6 bases). This CDR3 has 14 residues. The V end was cut by 2 bases, the J end by 1 base, with 8 bases between. CDR1 is SGHDT and CDR2 is YYEEEE in the germline V gene. The CDR3 loop is CASSFKGGTDTQYF. CDR3 nucleotide sequence: TGTGCCAGCAGCTTTAAGGGGGGCACAGATACGCAGTATTTT.

The sample holds many counts of this clonotype. The junction does not match germline at one end; this may be a read error. The chain employs TRBV3-1 and TRBJ2-7; the D gene could be TRBD1 or TRBD2 (5 bases each). CDR3 size: 13 residues. Germline CDR1 reads LGHDT; CDR2 reads YNNKEL (reference sequence). The CDR3 here is CASSQVGGYEQYF. Written as DNA, the CDR3 is TGCGCCAGCAGCCAAGTTGGGGGTTACGAGCAGTACTTC.

This sequence joins TRBV20-1 and TRBJ1-1; D remains unclear. Germline V lookup: CDR1 DFQATT, CDR2 SNEGSKA (reference sequence). Trimming shortened V by 0 bases and J by 4 bases, and 9 bases separated the two germline ends. CDR3 length: 13 residues. The CDR3 DNA reads TGCAGTGCTAGAGATAAGGGAGGCACTGAAGCTTTCTTT. Translated, it gives CSARDKGGTEAFF.

V and J are TRBV7-9 and TRBJ2-7; D is ambiguous. CDR1 is SEHNR and CDR2 is FQNEAQ in the germline V gene (reference sequence). V dropped 7 bases and J dropped 0 bases, with 16 bases sitting between them. The length of the CDR3 is 15 residues. CDR3 sequence reads: CASNQRPGNSYEQYF. For the CDR3, the DNA is TGTGCCAGCAACCAAAGACCAGGTAACTCCTACGAGCAGTACTTC.

V is TRBV6-2 or TRBV6-3 and J is TRBJ2-3; 8 bases align to TRBD1. The germline V gene encodes CDR1 MNHEY and CDR2 SVGEGT. This CDR3 contains 17 residues. The V and J ends lost 6 bases and 2 bases, in that order; junction bases with no gene match: 13. The CDR3 is CASSGQGGFGFTDTQYF. As DNA, the CDR3 is TGTGCCAGCAGCGGACAGGGTGGATTCGGCTTCACAGATACGCAGTATTTT.

This rearrangement joins TRBV12-3 or TRBV12-4 to TRBJ2-3; D unresolved. The CDR3 is 16 residues long. Trimming stripped 7 bases from V and 2 bases from J, with 19 bases between. The CDR3 coding sequence is TGTGCCAGCATGTTGGGATTGGCTAGGAACACAGATACGCAGTATTTT. Its protein is CASMLGLARNTDTQYF.

The genes are TRBV29-1 and TRBJ2-7; D possibly corresponds to TRBD2 (6 bases). The CDR3 length is 14 residues. Trimming shortened V by 3 bases and J by 2 bases, and 14 bases separated the two germline ends. Looked up from germline, CDR1 is SQVTM and CDR2 is ANQGSEA. The CDR3 protein is CSVEGSAGTYEQYF. The CDR3 DNA reads as TGCAGCGTTGAGGGAAGTGCGGGAACCTACGAGCAGTACTTC.

This clonotype was counted a few times. V usage is TRBV20-1 and J usage is TRBJ2-1; 9 nucleotides align to TRBD2. Germline values: CDR1 DFQATT, CDR2 SNEGSKA (reference sequence). V was clipped by 0 bases and J by 8 bases; unmatched bases: 8. The CDR3 is 15 amino acids. The CDR3 loop is CSARDFGKREDEQFF. Written as DNA, the CDR3 is TGCAGTGCTAGAGATTTTGGAAAGCGGGAGGATGAGCAGTTCTTC.

The V gene is TRBV5-1, the J gene TRBJ2-1, with a tentative D call TRBD1 (5 bases). The V end lost 3 bases, the J end lost 6 bases, and 28 bases lay between the germline ends. CDR3 size: 19 residues. Per germline, CDR1 SGHRS and CDR2 YFSETQ. The CDR3 bases are TGCGCCAGCAGCTCCACAGGTCATGGGCTACTTACCCTAGGCAATGAGCAGTTCTTC. Translated, it gives CASSSTGHGLLTLGNEQFF.

V is TRBV15 and J is TRBJ2-1; D possibly matches TRBD1 or TRBD2 (7 bases each). The CDR3 totals 17 residues. The V end was cut by 9 bases, the J end by 0 bases, with 21 bases between. In germline, CDR1 is LNHNV, CDR2 YYDKDF (reference sequence). CDR3: CATGGLGGAGSYNEQFF. The CDR3 bases are TGTGCCACGGGAGGACTAGGGGGCGCGGGCTCCTACAATGAGCAGTTCTTC.